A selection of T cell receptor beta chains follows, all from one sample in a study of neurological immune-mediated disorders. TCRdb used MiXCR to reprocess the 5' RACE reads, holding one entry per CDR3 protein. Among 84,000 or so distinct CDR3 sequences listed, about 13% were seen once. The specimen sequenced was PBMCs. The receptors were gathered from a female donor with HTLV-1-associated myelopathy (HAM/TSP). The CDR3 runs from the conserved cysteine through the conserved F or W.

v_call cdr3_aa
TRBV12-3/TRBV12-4 CASSLVAGVGEQFF
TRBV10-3 CAISETPGTVDTEAFF
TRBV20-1 CSARSPLRAFDRNTEAFF
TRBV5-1 CASSLVAGGRDEQFF
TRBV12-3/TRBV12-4 CASSFGRDYGYTF
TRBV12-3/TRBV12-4 CASGRRAYEQYF
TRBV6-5 CASRRSGANVLTF
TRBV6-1 CASSESWANQPQHF
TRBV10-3 CAISRQGGTEAFF
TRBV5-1 CASSLGRGGTDTQYF
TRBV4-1 CASSQRPEGVYGYTF